The clone carrying this T cell receptor beta chain was found a few times. What it binds is unknown. The data derive from a study of post-analysis software for immune sequencing data. There are 14 residues in the CDR3. Between the trimmed V and J ends, which lost 4 bases and 0 bases, there was a span of 7 bases. General study findings and limits: Patients used five TRBV segments, including TRBV5-6, TRBV5-1 and TRBV20-1, more often than controls.

Carried by the TCR beta cDNA libraries were unique molecular identifiers. TCRdb reanalysed the PCR reads using MiXCR and keeps one entry per CDR3 protein. The profile shows hundreds of thousands of distinct CDR3 sequences, more than 50% of them singletons. The sequencing input was blood. The chain couples TRBV12-3 or TRBV12-4 to TRBJ2-4; D assignment may be TRBD1 or TRBD2 (6 bases each). This sequence originates from a girl aged 2 to 9 with multiple sclerosis. CDR3 amino acids: CASSWGAAKNIQYF. The CDR3, as DNA: TGTGCCAGCAGTTGGGGGGCAGCCAAAAACATTCAGTACTTC.